This record looks at one T cell receptor (beta chain) sequence and its context. This receptor's antigen is unknown. Base qualities are not at hand, and no much larger clone is one base apart. TCRbeta CDR3 regions were amplified from genomic DNA using the immunoSEQ Assay, a bias-controlled multiplex PCR. In the source study's methods: Nucleated cell counts per sample were estimated from amplification of reference gene primers within the assay. Sequence reads were collapsed and filtered to measure the absolute abundance of every unique TCRbeta CDR3 rearrangement. For each sample, productive Simpson clonality was calculated as the square root of Simpson's diversity index across productive rearrangements. Entries here come from immuneACCESS through TCRdb and include only in-frame sequences with V and J called. Some clones fail to appear in such tables; in the studies checked, an unresolved V gene covers under half of the shortfall, and the cause of the remainder is unknown. V, J and clone size derive from that table, while D and trimming were established from the DNA sequence. The sample includes roughly 310,000 clones, with over 75% observed a single time. The ten largest clones take up roughly 4% of the sample.

This entry belongs to a study of blood T cell repertoires in COVID-19 (dated by TCRdb to between 2020 and 2021). In the study overall: Collaborator samples came from the United States, Italy and Spain and covered acute and convalescent phases of COVID-19. The prospective study material was composed of cDNA or gDNA derived from T cells, B-cell-depleted T cells, or PBMCs. The repertoires were made available in a free public database intended to serve as a resource for research on the immune response to SARS-CoV-2. The sample metadata nearly always contained a de-identified subject ID, COVID-19 status, age in years and sex. The dataset comprised deeply sampled blood TCRbeta repertoires from subjects exposed to, actively infected with, or recovered from COVID-19. HLA class I and class II types, where available, came from metadata supplied by the sample provider rather than from assay-based typing. Samples were obtained from the ongoing ImmuneRACE study (first 160 participants) and from about 1,300 subjects provided by 6 global collaborators. What the authors observed across the whole study: Clinical and demographic metadata were provided uncurated, with the amount varying by source and participant.

Collaborating institutions collected whole blood in K2EDTA tubes following their own protocols. Collaborator samples were shipped for TCRbeta analysis as frozen whole blood, isolated PBMCs, or DNA extracted from either sample type. V drops 0 bases and J drops 3 bases, leaving 11 bases in between. The CDR3 sequence holds 15 residues, the cysteine and phenylalanine included. This entry keeps only the CDR3 DNA: 45 bases, framed from base 1. The CDR1 and CDR2 encoded by the germline V gene are SGDLS and YYNGEE. The sequence links TRBV9 to TRBJ2-3; 6 matching bases give a weak D call of TRBD2. The receptor's source is a woman aged 50 to 60 with active or convalescent COVID-19. Input material: peripheral blood. Here is the DNA: TGTGCCAGCAGCGTAGGAGGAGGGAGGACAGATACGCAGTATTTT. This encodes CASSVGGGRTDTQYF. Supplemented by the reference TRBV9 and TRBJ2-3 proteins around the CDR3, the complete variable domain is DSGVTQTPKHLITATGQRVTLRCSPRSGDLSVYWYQQSLDQGLQFLIQYYNGEERAKGNILERFSAQQFPDLHSELNLSSLELGDSALYFCASSVGGGRTDTQYFGPGTRLTVL.